This T cell receptor (beta chain) was profiled in a study of T cell responses to AZD1222 COVID-19 vaccine. Study-level results: Epitopes outside B.1.351 and B.1.1.7 mutated regions reportedly drew nearly half of spike TCRs. At baseline, seropositivity was found in only a handful of AZD1222 recipients.

The repertoire was sequenced with immunoSEQ multiplex PCR; TCRdb's copy has only in-frame clones and lacks some. This sample has about 150,000 clones; roughly 91% occur once, and the top ten carry about 1.9%. On this clone: Its antigen remains unknown.

Germline V gene sequence: CDR1 LGHNT, CDR2 FRNRAP. V was clipped by 1 base and J by 4 bases; unmatched bases: 7. The CDR3 is made up of 17 amino acids. The material sequenced was peripheral blood, taken on day 0 of AZD1222 vaccination. The TCR was taken from an adult in good health. V is TRBV12-5 and J is TRBJ2-1; 10 bases align to TRBD1. CDR3 residues: CASGLDRGTGVYNEQFF. Here the CDR3 DNA reads TGTGCTAGTGGTTTGGACCGCGGGACAGGGGTTTACAATGAGCAGTTCTTC.